The rows below give T cell receptor beta chains drawn from one sample of a study of shared clonotypes between healthy human individuals. Produced via immunoSEQ multiplex PCR; TCRdb's table is partial and in-frame only. The sample records 2 million to 3 million clones, 93% being singletons. The sequenced material came from naive CD4+ T cells from PBMCs. These receptors all stem from a young man in good health. Some clones in this sample may be carry-over from other donors' samples. The CDR3 runs from the conserved cysteine through the conserved F or W. A D gene is named only where the DNA matches it firmly. Only part of the rows carry a size: once, few, many, or a class if the clone is expanded.

DNA,CDR3,size,V,D,J
TGTGCCAGTAAAGCGACACGCTCGGCGGGGGGAAAACTGTTTTTT,CASKATRSAGGKLFF,-,TRBV19,-,TRBJ1-4
TGTGCCAGCAGCCCTACCCCACTAGCCTCCGACACCATATATTTT,CASSPTPLASDTIYF,-,TRBV7-6,-,TRBJ1-3
TGTGCCAGCAGTTTAACCGGGGCTGGAAACACCATATATTTT,CASSLTGAGNTIYF,-,TRBV28,-,TRBJ1-3
TGTGCCAGCAGAGCCACCGGGGAGCTGTTTTTT,CASRATGELFF,-,TRBV14,-,TRBJ2-2
TGTGCCAGCAGCTTAGGACGGACCTTAGTCGGGGAGCTGTTTTTT,CASSLGRTLVGELFF,-,TRBV7-3,-,TRBJ2-2
TGTGCCAGCAGTTTGCTAGCGGGCCTCGGGGGCTCCTACAATGAGCAGTTCTTC,CASSLLAGLGGSYNEQFF,-,TRBV27,TRBD2,TRBJ2-1
TGCGCCAGCAGCTTGGGGACCCTAGAGTGGACAGATACGCAGTATTTT,CASSLGTLEWTDTQYF,-,TRBV5-1,-,TRBJ2-3
TGTGCCAGCAGACGGCAGGGGTTAGGAGATACGCAGTATTTT,CASRRQGLGDTQYF,-,TRBV27,-,TRBJ2-3
TGTGCCAGCAGTGTGGGGGTTGAGGGGACTTTTAGCTACACCTTC,CASSVGVEGTFSYTF,-,TRBV28,-,TRBJ1-2
TGTGCCAGCAGGGAACAGGGAAGGATTGGAGAAGCTTTCTTT,CASREQGRIGEAFF,-,TRBV2,-,TRBJ1-1
TGTGCCAGCAGCTGGGGTCTGGGGGGGAACACTGAAGCTTTCTTT,CASSWGLGGNTEAFF,once,TRBV7-2,-,TRBJ1-1
TGTGCCAGCAGTTTTTGGGACAGGGGAAATCAGCCCCAGCATTTT,CASSFWDRGNQPQHF,once,TRBV28,TRBD1,TRBJ1-5
TGTGCCAGCTCACCTTCGGGGGGGAGCTCCTACGAGCAGTACTTC,CASSPSGGSSYEQYF,-,TRBV18,TRBD2,TRBJ2-7
TGCAGCGTTGTAGCAGGGTTCAATCAGCCCCAGCATTTT,CSVVAGFNQPQHF,-,TRBV29-1,-,TRBJ1-5
TGCGCCAGCAGCCAAGTTATCCCCTCTCTTAACTATGGCTACACCTTC,CASSQVIPSLNYGYTF,-,TRBV4-1,-,TRBJ1-2
TGTGCCTGGAAAGGGCTAGCGGGAGTCACCGGGGAGCTGTTTTTT,CAWKGLAGVTGELFF,-,TRBV30,TRBD2,TRBJ2-2
TGTGCCAGCAGCCCCCCCACGGCAGGGGTAGGTAACAATGAGCAGTTCTTC,CASSPPTAGVGNNEQFF,-,TRBV14,-,TRBJ2-1
TGTGCCAGCAGCAATCAGGGGGCGTCTGAAAAACTGTTTTTT,CASSNQGASEKLFF,-,TRBV9,TRBD1,TRBJ1-4
TGTGCCAGTAGTATTGGGAGGGGCACTGAAGCTTTCTTT,CASSIGRGTEAFF,-,TRBV19,-,TRBJ1-1
TGTGCCAGCAGCTTAGCGGTGGGACGGAGCACAGATACGCAGTATTTT,CASSLAVGRSTDTQYF,-,TRBV7-2,-,TRBJ2-3
TGCGCCAGCAGTTCCAGCGGCAGCTCCTACAATGAGCAGTTCTTC,CASSSSGSSYNEQFF,-,TRBV5-1,-,TRBJ2-1
TGTGCCAGCAGGGCTAGCGGATTTCTCAATGAGCAGTTCTTC,CASRASGFLNEQFF,once,TRBV25-1,TRBD2,TRBJ2-1
TGTGCCAGCAGCTTATTACCTAGCTCGGATACGCAGTATTTT,CASSLLPSSDTQYF,-,TRBV7-2,-,TRBJ2-3
TGTGCCAGCAGCTCATTAGTGTACTCTGGGGCCAACGTCCTGACTTTC,CASSSLVYSGANVLTF,-,TRBV9,-,TRBJ2-6
TGTGCCAGTGACGAATTCGGGACAGGGGGCTCAACCTATGGCTACACCTTC,CASDEFGTGGSTYGYTF,-,TRBV19,TRBD1,TRBJ1-2
TGTGCCAGCAGCTCCGGCGGGAGGAGCGGGAGAGGATCCTACGAGCAGTACTTC,CASSSGGRSGRGSYEQYF,-,TRBV7-9,TRBD2,TRBJ2-7
TGTGCCTGGAACCGGCAGGACCTCGGGGGCGCTGAAGCTTTCTTT,CAWNRQDLGGAEAFF,-,TRBV30,-,TRBJ1-1
TGCGCCAGCAGCCAAGATCAGACCAGGGGCCCCTCCAAGAACATTCAGTACTTC,CASSQDQTRGPSKNIQYF,-,TRBV4-3,-,TRBJ2-4
TGTGCCAGCAGCCATGGACTAGCGTACCAAGAGACCCAGTACTTC,CASSHGLAYQETQYF,-,TRBV7-6,TRBD2,TRBJ2-5
TGTGCCACCAGCAGAGTTAACAGAGGGGATCAGCCCCAGCATTTT,CATSRVNRGDQPQHF,once,TRBV15,-,TRBJ1-5
TGTGCCAGCAGCCCCCGGGGGGCGGGGAGCCAAGAGACCCAGTACTTC,CASSPRGAGSQETQYF,-,TRBV5-4,-,TRBJ2-5
-,CASSILAGYGYTF,-,TRBV19,-,TRBJ1-2